These 18 T cell receptor beta chains came from one sample sequenced in a study of T cell changes during pregnancy in multiple sclerosis. Only in-frame clones appear in the TCRdb table, and some are missing; sequencing was by immunoSEQ multiplex PCR. The sample includes roughly 40,000 clones, roughly 94% of them seen just once. Specimen: peripheral blood, collected in the third trimester of pregnancy. All receptors come from a female donor with multiple sclerosis, enrolled in a pregnancy study.

The chain recombines TRBV19 with TRBJ2-7; 8 positions agree with TRBD1. The CDR3 contains 13 residues. The germline V gene encodes CDR1 LNHDA and CDR2 SQIVND (reference sequence). The J segment lost 3 bases and the V segment lost 5 bases, leaving 3 bases of the junction unmatched. The CDR3 reads CASSETGVYEQYF. The CDR3 DNA reads TGTGCCAGTAGTGAGACAGGGGTCTACGAGCAGTACTTC.

This chain joins TRBV10-2 and TRBJ2-7, with TRBD2 as a possible D gene (6 bases). Trimming left V 6 bases short and J 0 bases short, with 12 bases between. The CDR3 sequence is 14 residues long. CDR1 and CDR2 from the germline V gene are WSHSY and SAAADI. CDR3 amino acids: CASSRDSSSYEQYF. In DNA, the CDR3 is TGCGCCAGCAGCCGGGACTCGAGCTCCTACGAGCAGTACTTC.

The chain couples TRBV5-5 to TRBJ2-3; tentative D call: TRBD2 (5 bases). The germline V gene encodes CDR1 SGHKS and CDR2 YYEKEE (reference sequence). The V gene lost 1 base and the J gene lost 6 bases, with 12 bases spanning the gap. The CDR3 consists of 14 residues. In nucleotides, the CDR3 is TGTGCCAGCAGCTTGACGGGGATCGGTGATACGCAGTATTTT. Its translation: CASSLTGIGDTQYF. The full variable domain, in which reference TRBV5-5 and TRBJ2-3 provide the parts outside the CDR3, is DAGVTQSPTHLIKTRGQQVTLRCSPISGHKSVSWYQQVLGQGPQFIFQYYEKEERGRGNFPDRFSARQFPNYSSELNVNALLLGDSALYLCASSLTGIGDTQYFGPGTRLTVL.

The chain couples TRBV21-1 to TRBJ2-7; the listed D gene, TRBD2, was not tested against the DNA. TRBV21-1 is noted as a pseudogene. CDR3 length: 9 residues. The CDR3 coding sequence is TGTGCCACCGCCTACGAGCAGTACTTC. Its protein is CATAYEQYF.

This clone has just one count. CDR3: CASSSLRGSGNTIYF. For the CDR3, the DNA is TGTGCCAGCAGCTCTCTCCGGGGTTCTGGAAACACCATATATTTT. The V gene is TRBV7-9, the J gene TRBJ1-3, with D uncertain. Trimming took 4 bases from V and 1 from J, leaving 11 bases between them. This CDR3 has 15 residues. Germline V gene data show CDR1 as SEHNR and CDR2 as FQNEAQ (reference sequence).

This sequence joins TRBV2 and TRBJ1-1; D ambiguous. This CDR3 spans 11 amino acids. Germline V CDR1 and CDR2: SNHLY, FYNNEI. V was shortened by 4 bases and J by 6 bases, with 6 bases between the two germline ends. CDR3 in amino acids: CASSVRSEAFF. In DNA, the CDR3 is TGTGCCAGCAGTGTACGGTCTGAAGCTTTCTTT.

This chain joins TRBV7-2 and TRBJ2-7; 7 bases line up with TRBD2. The CDR3 has 14 residues. After removal of 0 bases from V and 2 bases from J, the junction contained 1 base not matched to a gene. CDR1 SGHTA and CDR2 FQGNSA come from the germline V gene. CDR3 DNA sequence: TGTGCCAGCAGCTTAGCGCGGGGGACCTACGAGCAGTACTTC. This sequence encodes CASSLARGTYEQYF.

V gene TRBV29-1 combines with J gene TRBJ2-1; 7 bases are a match to TRBD1. The CDR3 contains 14 residues. Trimming took 5 bases from V and 4 from J; bases not matched to a gene: 8. From germline, CDR1 is SQVTM and CDR2 ANQGSEA. DNA of the CDR3: TGCAGCGTTAAGGACAGGAATCTTTACAATGAGCAGTTCTTC. The encoded protein is CSVKDRNLYNEQFF.

The chain joins TRBV5-1 to TRBJ1-2; tentatively, D is TRBD1 (6 bases). The CDR3 runs 16 residues. The germline CDR1 and CDR2 sequences are SGHRS and YFSETQ. The ends were cut back, 0 bases at V and 7 bases at J, with 19 bases in the middle. The CDR3 here is CASSLVPGHRAGGYTF. CDR3 coding DNA: TGCGCCAGCAGCTTGGTACCGGGGCACAGGGCCGGTGGCTACACCTTC. The complete variable domain, with remaining parts taken from reference TRBV5-1 and TRBJ1-2, reads KAGVTQTPRYLIKTRGQQVTLSCSPISGHRSVSWYQQTPGQGLQFLFEYFSETQRNKGNFPGRFSGRQFSNSRSEMNVSTLELGDSALYLCASSLVPGHRAGGYTFGSGTRLTVV.

The chain couples TRBV27 to TRBJ2-6; no clear D. CDR3 length equals 13 residues. From germline, CDR1 is MNHEY and CDR2 SMNVEV (reference sequence). Trimming stripped 6 bases from V and 4 bases from J, with 7 bases between. The CDR3 spells CASRRVGANVLTF. The CDR3 DNA follows: TGTGCCAGCAGGCGTGTAGGGGCCAACGTCCTGACTTTC.

V and J are TRBV19 and TRBJ2-1, with 9 bases matching TRBD2. CDR1 and CDR2 from the germline V gene are LNHDA and SQIVND (reference sequence). The length of the CDR3 is 13 residues. V lost 6 bases to trimming and J lost 10 bases; unmatched junction nucleotides: 7. Written as DNA, the CDR3 is TGTGCCAGTAGCCTTCCCGGGACTAGCGAGCAGTTCTTC. Translated, it gives CASSLPGTSEQFF.

The chain combines TRBV28 with TRBJ2-5, with TRBD2 matching over 11 bases. Germline V gene sequence: CDR1 MDHEN, CDR2 SYDVKM. V dropped 6 bases and J dropped 3; count of bases not matched to a gene: 6. The CDR3 extends over 15 amino acids. The DNA for the CDR3 is TGTGCCAGCAGCCCTGGGACTAGCGGTAAAGAGACCCAGTACTTC. Protein sequence: CASSPGTSGKETQYF.

V and J are TRBV6-6 and TRBJ2-7, with D possibly being TRBD2 (5 bases). Between the trimmed V and J ends, which lost 4 bases and 4 bases, there was a span of 17 bases. Germline lookup yields CDR1 MNHNY and CDR2 SVGAGI (reference sequence). This CDR3 has 15 amino acids. CDR3 loop: CASSLDSPQNYEQYF. CDR3 sequence (DNA): TGTGCCAGCAGTTTGGACTCCCCACAAAATTACGAGCAGTACTTC.

This clone was seen once. The sample has other DNA sequences that encode this CDR3 too. The chain combines TRBV9 with TRBJ2-7; 8 nucleotides match TRBD2. Germline V gives CDR1 SGDLS, CDR2 YYNGEE. This CDR3 comprises 13 residues. V gave up 3 bases and J gave up 2 bases; unmatched junction bases: 1. In nucleotides, the CDR3 is TGTGCCAGCAGCGCGGGACTAGCCTACGAGCAGTACTTC. Amino acid sequence: CASSAGLAYEQYF.

The chain combines TRBV27 with TRBJ2-3, with TRBD1 matching over 10 bases. CDR3 length: 15 amino acids. The V gene end was trimmed by 2 bases and the J gene end by 6 bases; junction bases not matched to a gene: 5. CDR1 is MNHEY, CDR2 SMNVEV, per germline (reference sequence). In DNA form, the CDR3 reads TGTGCCAGCAGTTTACGACAGGGGGCCAGGGATACGCAGTATTTT. Translation: CASSLRQGARDTQYF.

V and J are TRBV5-1 and TRBJ2-5; D is perhaps TRBD2 (5 bases). This CDR3 has 14 residues. The V gene's germline CDR1 is SGHRS and CDR2 YFSETQ. Trimming took off 2 bases at V and 3 bases at J, with 11 bases between the two ends. CDR3 sequence (DNA): TGCGCCAGCAGCTTAACTAGTTACAAAGAGACCCAGTACTTC. The encoded protein is CASSLTSYKETQYF.

The chain's CDR3 is CASSPGTGGLSGANVLTF. The CDR3 nucleotides are TGTGCCAGCAGCCCCGGGACAGGGGGGCTCTCTGGGGCCAACGTCCTGACTTTC. The chain recombines TRBV9 with TRBJ2-6; 11 bases are a match to TRBD1. The CDR3 consists of 18 residues. Per germline, CDR1 SGDLS and CDR2 YYNGEE. V trimming: 4 bases; J trimming: 0 bases; junction bases outside the gene matches: 6.

The chain couples TRBV4-3 to TRBJ1-5; 9 positions match TRBD1. Trimming cost V 0 bases and J 3 bases; bases outside gene matches: 18. Germline V gene data show CDR1 as LGHNA and CDR2 as YSLEER. The CDR3 is made up of 21 amino acids. Here the CDR3 DNA reads TGCGCCAGCAGCCAAGATAGGGTACGGGACAGGGTAAAATGGGTCAATCAGCCCCAGCATTTT. Its protein product is CASSQDRVRDRVKWVNQPQHF.